The clone carrying this T cell receptor beta chain showed up just once. Its antigen is undetermined. Alongside a J-beta primer mix, a sample-barcoded 5' primer served in a second PCR lasting roughly 7 to 12 cycles. MiXCR was run by TCRdb on the 5' RACE reads, yielding one entry per CDR3 protein. Here the sample spans approximately 1,100,000 distinct CDR3 sequences, less than 50% being singletons. This entry comes from a study of blood T cells in healthy people across ages. From germline, CDR1 is SGHTA and CDR2 FQGNSA. The CDR3 is 16 amino acids. The ends were cut back, 1 base at V and 0 bases at J, with 13 bases in the middle. Study results and caveats: Relative to aged donors, long-lived donors carried more naive CD4+ cells and displayed higher diversity. Changes seen in expanded clonotypes were possibly confounded by donor CMV status left unknown.

Sequencing was done on a sample of blood. This sequence originates from a woman in her sixties or seventies in good health. This chain joins TRBV7-2 and TRBJ2-7; D is perhaps TRBD1 or TRBD2 (5 bases each). The CDR3 region has the DNA TGTGCCAGCAGCTTAGTTGGCGCCGGGACCTCCTACGAGCAGTACTTC. Its translation is CASSLVGAGTSYEQYF.